One and the same sample provided the 15 T cell receptor beta chains below, sequenced in a study of Graves' ophthalmopathy and Graves' hyperthyroidism. RNA served as the template for amplifying TCR beta CDR3 regions. The first round was an RT-PCR with HTBI primers, and the second round was a multiplex PCR. TCRdb recomputed calls from the multiplex PCR reads with MiXCR, one row per CDR3 protein. The sample yields about 620,000 distinct CDR3 sequences, about 24% seen once. Source material: peripheral blood. The receptors were sampled from a woman between 18 and 30 years old with stable Graves' hyperthyroidism. Some clones in this sample may be carry-over from other donors' samples.

This clonotype has at least ten counts. V is TRBV27 and J is TRBJ1-1; unclear D gene. Germline V lookup: CDR1 MNHEY, CDR2 SMNVEV (reference sequence). The CDR3 has 13 residues. The ends were cut back, 3 bases at V and 3 bases at J, with 8 bases in the middle. CDR3 in amino acids: CASSFGPYTEAFF. The CDR3 DNA reads as TGTGCCAGCAGTTTTGGCCCTTACACTGAAGCTTTCTTT.

This chain connects TRBV12-3 or TRBV12-4 to TRBJ1-2, with D unresolved. V dropped 3 bases and J dropped 8 bases, with 16 bases sitting between them. This CDR3 is 14 amino acids long. The CDR3 sequence: CASSFTGGVRGYTF. The CDR3 bases are TGTGCCAGCAGTTTTACTGGCGGGGTTAGGGGCTACACCTTC.

The chain couples TRBV10-1 to TRBJ1-1, with D possibly matching TRBD1 (5 bases). V was clipped by 2 bases and J by 4 bases, with 14 bases between them. The CDR3 is 15 residues long. Germline V gives CDR1 WNHNN, CDR2 SYGVQD (reference sequence). Here the CDR3 reads CASSEVKTASTEAFF. CDR3 nucleotide sequence: TGCGCCAGCAGTGAGGTAAAGACAGCCAGCACTGAAGCTTTCTTT.

The table lists this clonotype with many counts. V and J are TRBV6-5 and TRBJ1-6; no definite D call. Germline-derived CDR1 and CDR2 are MNHEY and SVGAGI. The CDR3 runs 13 residues. V lost 0 bases and J lost 7, with 4 bases in between. The CDR3 DNA is TGTGCCAGCAGTTACTCGATGAATTCACCCCTCCACTTT. This gives the protein CASSYSMNSPLHF.

This clonotype was seen repeatedly, ten times or more. The chain has TRBV2 and TRBJ1-1, with D perhaps TRBD1 (6 bases). This CDR3 is built from 14 residues. Germline-derived CDR1 and CDR2 are SNHLY and FYNNEI. Trimming cost V 4 bases and J 1 base, with 10 bases left between them. The CDR3 loop is CASSGTGANTEAFF. The CDR3 DNA reads TGTGCCAGCAGTGGTACGGGGGCGAACACTGAAGCTTTCTTT.

The V and J genes are TRBV19 and TRBJ2-7; 10 bases line up with TRBD2. With V trimmed by 6 bases and J by 0 bases, 14 bases remained unmatched. The CDR3 contains 18 residues. Looked up from germline, CDR1 is LNHDA and CDR2 is SQIVND (reference sequence). The CDR3 here is CASSIRGASGRISYEQYF. In DNA, the CDR3 is TGTGCCAGTAGCATCCGAGGGGCTAGCGGGAGAATCTCCTACGAGCAGTACTTC.

The V and J genes are TRBV27 and TRBJ2-2, with D perhaps matching TRBD1 or TRBD2 (5 bases each). This CDR3 contains 16 residues. Germline values: CDR1 MNHEY, CDR2 SMNVEV (reference sequence). Trimming stripped 3 bases from V and 3 bases from J, with 14 bases between. CDR3 protein: CASSFVRGLDTGELFF. DNA of the CDR3: TGTGCCAGCAGTTTCGTGAGGGGTTTGGACACCGGGGAGCTGTTTTTT.

Concerning this clonotype: This may stem from a read error, because a much larger clone lies one nucleotide away. V usage is TRBV7-8 and J usage is TRBJ2-7, with 9 bases identical to TRBD1. Germline V gives CDR1 SGHVS, CDR2 FQNEAQ. Germline trimming cut 7 bases from V and 1 base from J; bases unmatched to any gene: 8. This CDR3 has 15 residues. The CDR3 DNA is TGTGCCAGCATCAAGCGGGACAGGGTTTCCTACGAGCAGTACTTC. Translated, it gives CASIKRDRVSYEQYF.

This clonotype has a count of ten or more. The chain is built from TRBV12-3 or TRBV12-4 and TRBJ2-7; TRBD1 matches 9 bases. V gave up 4 bases and J gave up 9 bases; unmatched junction bases: 13. The CDR3 has 15 amino acids. As DNA, the CDR3 is TGTGCCAGCAGTTCGGGACAGGGTCGCCTCCCTGGGCAGTACTTC. This encodes CASSSGQGRLPGQYF.

This clonotype was observed a few times. Sequence at one end of the junction differs from germline and may be a read error. The chain couples TRBV7-7 to TRBJ2-5; a weak D match, TRBD1 (6 bases). The CDR3 has 15 residues. CDR1 and CDR2 from the germline V gene are SSHAT and FNYEAQ (reference sequence). CDR3 nucleotide sequence: TGTGCTAGCAGAAGACCGGGACAAGTCGGAGAGACCCAGTACTTC. This gives the protein CASRRPGQVGETQYF.

V is TRBV6-1 and J is TRBJ2-7; D is unresolved. CDR3 length equals 14 residues. Trimming pared 4 bases from V and 2 bases from J, leaving 12 bases between. The germline V gene has CDR1 MNHNS and CDR2 SASEGT. CDR3 residues: CASSVVGTTYEQYF. The CDR3 DNA reads TGTGCCAGCAGTGTCGTGGGAACGACCTACGAGCAGTACTTC.

The table lists this clonotype with many counts. A much bigger clone sits one base away, suggesting this may be a read error. This CDR3 reads CASSGGKETQYF. CDR3 nucleotides: TGTGCCAGCAGCGGGGGGAAAGAGACCCAGTACTTC. V and J are TRBV11-3 and TRBJ2-5; TRBD2 is a possible D gene (6 bases). The CDR3 sequence is 12 residues long. From germline, CDR1 is SGHNT and CDR2 YENEEA. V lost 5 bases to trimming and J lost 3 bases, with 7 bases between them.

There are many counts of this clonotype. The genes are TRBV12-3 or TRBV12-4 and TRBJ1-2; D is unclear. The V end was cut by 1 base, the J end by 8 bases, with 11 bases between. This CDR3 has 13 residues. Written as DNA, the CDR3 is TGTGCCAGCAGTTTAGGGTGGGCCGGGGGCTACACCTTC. This codes for CASSLGWAGGYTF.

This clonotype has at least ten counts. The chain uses TRBV6-5 and TRBJ2-2; D perhaps matches TRBD1 (5 bases). The CDR3 has 14 residues. V was trimmed by 4 bases and J by 5 bases, leaving 11 bases between them. CDR1 and CDR2 from the germline V gene are MNHEY and SVGAGI. CDR3 DNA sequence: TGTGCCAGCAGTTTCCCAGGGCTGACCGGGGAGCTGTTTTTT. This gives the protein CASSFPGLTGELFF.

The V call is TRBV12-3 or TRBV12-4, the J call TRBJ2-5; 10 bases are a match to TRBD2. V lost 3 bases and J lost 2; bases outside the gene matches: 6. The CDR3 loop spans 16 amino acids. The CDR3 sequence is CASSFVAGGLQETQYF. The CDR3 DNA reads as TGTGCCAGCAGTTTTGTAGCGGGGGGACTTCAAGAGACCCAGTACTTC.